This T cell receptor (beta chain) was found in a study of Ad26.COV2.S vaccination and SARS-CoV-2 variants. Study information: Within the COV1001 Ad26.COV2.S trial arm, the donor was enrolled.

CDR1 and CDR2 from the germline V gene are SQVTM and ANQGSEA. CDR3 length equals 14 residues. Trimming shortened V by 4 bases and J by 8 bases, and 20 bases separated the two germline ends. The treatment is: about 20 received Ad26.COV2.S at low or high dose, single or two shots; roughly five received placebo; per-sample allocation not given. The samples date from day 63 after the first vaccine or placebo injection. An Ad26 vector carrying the Wuhan-strain SARS-CoV-2 spike served as the vaccine. TCRdb's table, derived via immunoSEQ multiplex PCR, lists solely in-frame clones and lacks some. The sample has 380,000 or so clones, roughly four fifths seen once; the top ten hold around 7.4%. Findings and caveats of the study: The analyses of TCR breadth and depth may have understated the size of total T cell responses.

About this clone: Antigen: not known.

The sequence came from a person between 18 and 60 years old who received the Ad26.COV2.S COVID-19 vaccine or a placebo. This specimen consisted of peripheral blood, obtained in a trial of Ad26.COV2.S vaccine versus placebo. The rearrangement joins TRBV29-1 to TRBJ1-1; no firm D call. The CDR3 is CSVGIWGSAVEAFF. The CDR3, as DNA: TGCAGCGTTGGAATCTGGGGAAGCGCAGTCGAAGCTTTCTTT.